This paragraph covers one T cell receptor beta chain sequence. Its specific antigen is unknown. No base quality values were provided; no much bigger clone lies one nucleotide off. Receptor libraries were prepared by the immunoSEQ multiplex PCR assay. In its TCRdb copy, this immuneACCESS table keeps in-frame sequences only and misses some clones. Where compared with another copy, unresolved V genes explain less than half of these, and the others have no known cause. Counted in this sample were about 9,000 clones; 85% to 90% of them appeared once. About 3.3% of the sample belongs to the ten largest clones. This entry is derived from a study of chemoradiotherapy in HPV16-positive cancers (dated by TCRdb to about 2022). The study in broad terms: Candidate HPV-specific T-cell clones and common TCR motifs were defined through functional T-cell assays on cells from a couple of HPV16-positive patients. The study asked whether T-cell immunity to the HPV oncoproteins E6 and E7 changes during chemoradiotherapy and whether this immunity affects survival. TCR repertoires from some 90 patients with HPV-related cancers were then used to track the candidate HPV-specific TCRs and motifs. Study-wide conclusions, independent of this receptor: In HPV16-positive patients, expansion of HPV-responsive T cells during chemoradiotherapy was found to be associated with improved recurrence-free survival. Expansion of candidate HPV-specific clones and E7-related TCR motifs was observed in the tumor microenvironment during treatment, whereas no such expansion was observed for non-HPV-specific T cells. The survival association was reported for HPV16-positive patients, and the functional definition of HPV-specific T cells was derived from only a couple of HPV16-positive patients.

Repertoires were sampled repeatedly over the course of chemoradiotherapy, so clonal expansion could be followed in the tumor microenvironment. Including the terminal cysteine and phenylalanine, the CDR3 comprises 17 residues. Only the CDR3 DNA is retained, 51 bases long and in frame from the first base. Looking up the germline V gene (reference sequence) yields CDR1 MNHEY and CDR2 SMNVEV. V and J are trimmed by 5 bases and 3 bases, and the gene matches miss 10 bases of the junction. The input for sequencing was blood, taken from a patient who underwent chemoradiotherapy. This sequence uses TRBV27 and TRBJ2-2; the junction holds 9 bases that match TRBD1. This sequence was found in a human donor with HPV-associated anogenital cancer. Here is the DNA: TGTGCCAGCAGTCCCTGGCACAGGGGGCCCCACACCGGGGAGCTGTTTTTT. The encoded protein is CASSPWHRGPHTGELFF.